The 27 T cell receptor beta chains reported below all come from one sample, sequenced in a study of PD-1 blockade in classical Hodgkin lymphoma. Using immunoSEQ multiplex PCR, the repertoire was profiled, and TCRdb retains in-frame clones only, with some absent. The sample holds some 20,000 clones, roughly 82% seen once. Stated time point: cycle 4 day 1 (C4D1), after less than seven weeks of nivolumab. Brentuximab vedotin exposure varied among the patients, all of whom had relapsed after autologous stem cell transplantation. PBMCs, once thawed, yielded CD8+ T cells isolated by magnetic negative selection. The input for sequencing was CD8+ T cells from blood, taken before the fourth cycle of nivolumab. The receptors were sampled from a human donor with classical Hodgkin lymphoma.

On this clone: The junction departs from the called germline gene at one end, perhaps through a read error. CDR3 in amino acids: CARSLASRGVADDAF. CDR3 nucleotide sequence: TGTGCCAGAAGCTTGGCTTCCAGGGGGGTGGCAGACGACGCCTTC. V gene TRBV5-3 combines with J gene TRBJ1-2, with TRBD1 matching over 7 bases. TRBV5-3 is annotated as an ORF whose role is uncertain. This CDR3 spans 15 amino acids.

V and J are TRBV7-9 and TRBJ2-5; D gene ambiguous. This CDR3 contains 13 residues. CDR1 SEHNR and CDR2 FQNEAQ come from the germline V gene (reference sequence). The V gene lost 6 bases and the J gene lost 5 bases, with 13 bases spanning the gap. CDR3 coding DNA: TGTGCCAGCAGAGGCTCGATCCAGGAGACCCAGTACTTC. Protein sequence: CASRGSIQETQYF.

This sequence joins TRBV2 and TRBJ2-5, with D unresolved. With 2 bases removed from V and 11 bases from J, the gap between germline ends came to 15 bases. Germline CDR1 reads SNHLY; CDR2 reads FYNNEI. The CDR3 is 13 residues long. DNA for the CDR3: TGTGCCAGCAGTGAATTTGAGGCGCCTGAGCAGTACTTC. Translating gives CASSEFEAPEQYF.

The chain couples TRBV7-9 to TRBJ2-6; a weak D match, TRBD1 (5 bases). Germline loops: CDR1 SEHNR, CDR2 FQNEAQ (reference sequence). V was cut by 6 bases and J by 4 bases, with 10 bases left in between. This CDR3 has 14 residues. CDR3 protein: CASRQGAGANVLTF. CDR3 in DNA: TGTGCCAGCAGGCAGGGTGCCGGGGCCAACGTCCTGACTTTC. The variable domain in full, with the rest retrieved from reference TRBV7-9 and TRBJ2-6, is DTGVSQNPRHKITKRGQNVTFRCDPISEHNRLYWYRQTLGQGPEFLTYFQNEAQLEKSRLLSDRFSAERPKGSFSTLEIQRTEQGDSAMYLCASRQGAGANVLTFGAGSRLTVL.

The genes are TRBV18 and TRBJ2-1; TRBD1 agrees at 7 bases. Germline loops: CDR1 KGHSH, CDR2 LQKENI. This CDR3 spans 14 amino acids. The V gene end was trimmed by 5 bases and the J gene end by 2 bases; junction bases not matched to a gene: 3. The CDR3 spells CASSEDRTYNEQFF. For the CDR3, the DNA is TGTGCCAGCTCAGAGGACAGGACCTACAATGAGCAGTTCTTC.

The chain combines TRBV6-5 with TRBJ1-2; no clear D. V was clipped by 6 bases and J by 3 bases, with 17 bases between them. The CDR3 has 15 amino acids. Per the germline V gene, CDR1 is MNHEY and CDR2 is SVGAGI. CDR3 region: CASSNAPGYYYGYTF. The DNA of the CDR3 is TGTGCCAGCAGCAATGCACCAGGATATTACTATGGCTACACCTTC.

The chain uses TRBV18 and TRBJ2-1; no clear D gene. Trimming left V 5 bases short and J 5 bases short, with 10 bases between. Looked up from germline, CDR1 is KGHSH and CDR2 is LQKENI. The CDR3 has 13 residues. The CDR3 spells CASSLGIHNEQFF. Here the CDR3 DNA reads TGTGCCAGCTCATTGGGGATACACAATGAGCAGTTCTTC.

V is TRBV7-9 and J is TRBJ2-5; tentative D call: TRBD1 (5 bases). The better agreement between TRBJ2-7 and the DNA end casts doubt on the J call. Per germline, CDR1 SEHNR and CDR2 FQNEAQ (reference sequence). The length of the CDR3 is 12 residues. The CDR3 spells CASSQGYYEQYF. The DNA of the CDR3 is TGTGCCAGCAGCCAGGGATACTACGAGCAGTACTTC.

The genes are TRBV29-1 and TRBJ1-1; unclear D gene. The germline gives CDR1 SQVTM, CDR2 ANQGSEA. The CDR3 runs to 11 residues. The CDR3 bases are TGCACCGCCTTCTTGAACACTGAAGCTTTCTTT. Its protein product is CTAFLNTEAFF.

This clone is labeled large (0.1 to 1%). The chain employs TRBV6-5 and TRBJ2-7, with D unclear. The CDR3 has 13 amino acids. The ends were cut back, 4 bases at V and 7 bases at J, with 14 bases in the middle. Germline CDR1 is MNHEY and CDR2 is SVGAGI. This CDR3 reads CASSSGPLGEQYF. In DNA form, the CDR3 reads TGTGCCAGCAGTTCCGGCCCCTTAGGGGAGCAGTACTTC.

The chain couples TRBV30 to TRBJ2-1, with D maybe TRBD1 (6 bases). The CDR3 is made up of 12 amino acids. V dropped 3 bases and J dropped 7 bases, with 10 bases sitting between them. Germline assignment: CDR1 GTSNPN and CDR2 SVGIG (reference sequence). CDR3 nucleotide sequence: TGTGCCTGGAGGGATCAGGGGAATGAGCAGTTCTTC. Protein sequence: CAWRDQGNEQFF.

The V and J genes are TRBV2 and TRBJ1-1; a weak D match, TRBD1 (6 bases). The germline V gene encodes CDR1 SNHLY and CDR2 FYNNEI. CDR3 size: 13 residues. Trimming took off 7 bases at V and 6 bases at J, with 15 bases between the two ends. CDR3 residues: CASNGGQLPEAFF. The CDR3 coding sequence is TGTGCCAGCAATGGGGGGCAATTACCTGAAGCTTTCTTT.

The chain recombines TRBV7-2 with TRBJ2-2; D is ambiguous. V lost 1 base, J lost 5 bases, and 8 bases lay in between. Germline V gene data show CDR1 as SGHTA and CDR2 as FQGNSA. The CDR3 has 14 residues. The CDR3 DNA sequence: TGTGCCAGCAGCTTAGTTGTCATTACCGGGGAGCTGTTTTTT. As protein: CASSLVVITGELFF.

This rearrangement joins TRBV5-1 to TRBJ2-1; D unresolved. The germline gives CDR1 SGHRS, CDR2 YFSETQ. Trimming shortened V by 4 bases and J by 4 bases, and 15 bases separated the two germline ends. The CDR3 loop spans 15 amino acids. The CDR3 is CASSPLGTLYNEQFF. DNA for the CDR3: TGCGCCAGCAGCCCCCTGGGAACCTTATACAATGAGCAGTTCTTC.

This chain links TRBV18 with TRBJ2-1; 7 bases agree with TRBD1. V was clipped by 3 bases and J by 1 base; unmatched bases: 12. Per germline, CDR1 KGHSH and CDR2 LQKENI. This CDR3 region has 18 residues. Written as DNA, the CDR3 is TGTGCCAGCTCACCCTACACGATTCCAGGGGGTTCCTACAATGAGCAGTTCTTC. Translating gives CASSPYTIPGGSYNEQFF.

The rearrangement uses TRBV6-5 and TRBJ1-6, with 10 bases identical to TRBD1. Germline trimming cut 4 bases from V and 9 bases from J; bases unmatched to any gene: 9. This CDR3 has 16 amino acids. CDR1 is MNHEY, CDR2 SVGAGI, per germline. The CDR3 sequence is CASSFRQGAGVSPLHF. Written as DNA, the CDR3 is TGTGCCAGCAGTTTCAGACAGGGGGCGGGGGTTTCACCCCTCCACTTT.

This chain connects TRBV5-6 to TRBJ2-1, with a weak D call TRBD2 (5 bases). Germline-derived CDR1 and CDR2 are SGHDT and YYEEEE. The CDR3 loop spans 16 amino acids. The V end lost 1 base, the J end lost 7 bases, and 18 bases lay between the germline ends. CDR3 loop: CASSLRRTTMGNEQFF. DNA for the CDR3: TGTGCCAGCAGCTTGCGGCGGACGACTATGGGGAATGAGCAGTTCTTC.

The V call is TRBV10-3, the J call TRBJ2-7; D call uncertain. Germline assignment: CDR1 ENHRY and CDR2 SYGVKD. There are 13 residues in the CDR3. V was shortened by 6 bases and J by 8 bases, with 17 bases between the two germline ends. CDR3 loop: CAIRQLQVLKQYF. The CDR3 coding sequence is TGTGCCATCAGGCAACTTCAGGTCTTAAAGCAGTACTTC.

The V gene is TRBV11-2, the J gene TRBJ1-6; TRBD1 matches 8 bases. This CDR3 is 14 amino acids long. Trimming removed 3 bases from V and 7 bases from J; junction bases left unmatched: 2. From germline, CDR1 is SGHAT and CDR2 FQNNGV. The CDR3 loop reads CASSFTGGNSPLHF. In DNA form, the CDR3 reads TGTGCCAGCAGCTTTACAGGGGGGAATTCACCCCTCCACTTT.

Notes on this clone: A junction boundary mismatches the germline segment, possibly from a read error. This chain connects TRBV5-3 to TRBJ2-1, with D perhaps TRBD1 or TRBD2 (5 bases each). TRBV5-3 counts as an open reading frame of uncertain function. The CDR3 spans 13 residues. The CDR3 DNA sequence: TGTGCCAGCAGCTTGGGGACCCGCGATGAGCAGTTCTTC. The encoded protein is CASSLGTRDEQFF.

The V call is TRBV9, the J call TRBJ1-6; a weak D match, TRBD1 (5 bases). CDR3 length equals 14 residues. Germline values: CDR1 SGDLS, CDR2 YYNGEE. The ends were cut back, 4 bases at V and 6 bases at J, with 11 bases in the middle. CDR3 loop: CASSNGGGNSPLHF. The CDR3 coding sequence is TGTGCCAGCAGCAATGGGGGTGGTAATTCACCCCTCCACTTT.

V gene TRBV28 combines with J gene TRBJ2-3; 7 positions match TRBD2. V shed 6 bases, J shed 4 bases, and the junction held 7 bases outside the gene matches. Per germline, CDR1 MDHEN and CDR2 SYDVKM. The CDR3 consists of 14 residues. The CDR3 loop reads CASRLTSNADTQYF. The CDR3 DNA reads as TGTGCCAGCAGGCTGACTAGCAACGCAGATACGCAGTATTTT.

The CDR3 DNA is TGTGCCAGTAGCCCGGGACAGGGAGGTTACGGGGAGCTGTTTTTT. This encodes CASSPGQGGYGELFF. The V call is TRBV19, the J call TRBJ2-2, with 9 bases identical to TRBD1. The V gene end was trimmed by 6 bases and the J gene end by 7 bases; junction bases not matched to a gene: 9. Germline loops: CDR1 LNHDA, CDR2 SQIVND (reference sequence). The CDR3 sequence is 15 residues long.

The rearrangement joins TRBV5-1 to TRBJ2-5; 8 nucleotides align to TRBD2. The germline V gene encodes CDR1 SGHRS and CDR2 YFSETQ. Germline trimming cut 2 bases from V and 5 bases from J; bases unmatched to any gene: 8. The CDR3 covers 15 residues. Here the CDR3 reads CASSFTTSVGETQYF. The CDR3 DNA reads TGCGCCAGCAGCTTTACGACTAGCGTGGGGGAGACCCAGTACTTC. Drawing the rest from reference TRBV5-1 and TRBJ2-5, the complete variable domain is KAGVTQTPRYLIKTRGQQVTLSCSPISGHRSVSWYQQTPGQGLQFLFEYFSETQRNKGNFPGRFSGRQFSNSRSEMNVSTLELGDSALYLCASSFTTSVGETQYFGPGTRLLVL.

The gene calls are TRBV6-6 and TRBJ1-2, with 9 bases that match TRBD1. CDR3 length: 14 amino acids. CDR1 and CDR2 (germline): MNHNY, SVGAGI (reference sequence). V was clipped by 8 bases and J by 4 bases; unmatched bases: 8. CDR3: CASVTGGLGYGYTF. The CDR3 DNA sequence: TGTGCCAGCGTTACAGGGGGCCTAGGCTATGGCTACACCTTC.

Here the CDR3 reads CASSDHGYTF. CDR3 sequence (DNA): TGTGCCAGCAGTGACCATGGCTACACCTTC. The chain uses TRBV2 and TRBJ1-2; D uncertain. CDR1 is SNHLY, CDR2 FYNNEI, per germline. Between the trimmed V and J ends, which lost 3 bases and 6 bases, there was a span of 2 bases. The CDR3 extends over 10 amino acids. Combining the CDR3 with reference TRBV2 and TRBJ1-2 gives the whole variable domain EPEVTQTPSHQVTQMGQEVILRCVPISNHLYFYWYRQILGQKVEFLVSFYNNEISEKSEIFDDQFSVERPDGSNFTLKIRSTKLEDSAMYFCASSDHGYTFGSGTRLTVV.

The rearrangement joins TRBV9 to TRBJ1-6, with a possible D match to TRBD1 (5 bases). The germline gives CDR1 SGDLS, CDR2 YYNGEE. The CDR3 is 15 residues long. V was trimmed by 3 bases and J by 9 bases, leaving 16 bases between them. The CDR3 sequence: CASSGKPGKGSPLHF. For the CDR3, the DNA is TGTGCCAGCAGCGGAAAACCAGGGAAAGGTTCACCCCTCCACTTT.